One sample yielded the 2 T cell receptor beta chains listed below, sequenced in a study of blood T cells in healthy people across ages. Primed by a sample-barcoded 5' primer and a J-beta primer mix, a second PCR proceeded for 7 to 11 cycles. TCRdb recomputed calls from the 5' RACE reads with MiXCR, one row per CDR3 protein. This table holds about 1.4 million distinct CDR3 sequences, approximately 63% found once. Input material: blood. The receptors come from a man between 18 and 29 years old in good health.

This clonotype was counted once. This chain links TRBV5-6 with TRBJ1-1; D is unresolved. V lost 4 bases to trimming and J lost 0 bases, with 13 bases between them. The CDR3 loop spans 15 amino acids. Looked up from germline, CDR1 is SGHDT and CDR2 is YYEEEE. CDR3 region: CASSPSTFMNTEAFF. The CDR3 region has the DNA TGTGCCAGCAGCCCTTCGACATTCATGAACACTGAAGCTTTCTTT.

The chain recombines TRBV7-2 with TRBJ2-1, with 7 bases identical to TRBD2. Germline CDR1 is SGHTA and CDR2 is FQGNSA. This CDR3 is 17 amino acids long. V gave up 5 bases and J gave up 7 bases; unmatched junction bases: 17. The CDR3 sequence: CASSPRAAGLGINEQFF. The CDR3 DNA reads as TGTGCCAGCAGCCCCCGAGCAGCGGGATTGGGAATTAATGAGCAGTTCTTC.